These T cell receptor beta chains were read from a single sample in a study of T cell changes during pregnancy in multiple sclerosis. Profiled with immunoSEQ multiplex PCR; TCRdb holds only in-frame clones, not every one. Of some 70,000 clones listed, about 85% are singletons. Specimen: peripheral blood, collected before pregnancy. Source of these receptors: a female donor with multiple sclerosis, enrolled in a pregnancy study. Both conserved end residues are part of each CDR3. The D gene is left open where the match is weak. Expanded clones are given a class, and other clones once, few, many or no size at all.

>TRBJ1-1|NA|TRBD1|TRBV30
TGTGCCTGGTCCTATACAGGGGGGACTGAAGCTTTCTTT
CAWSYTGGTEAFF
>TRBJ2-3|NA|TRBD2|TRBV4-2
TGTGCCAGCAGCCCGAGCGGGGGACGCACAGATACGCAGTATTTT
CASSPSGGRTDTQYF
>TRBJ1-5|NA|NA|TRBV4-1
TGCGCCAGCAGCCAAGAGTCAGGGGCTTTGAATCAGCCCCAGCATTTT
CASSQESGALNQPQHF
>TRBJ1-1|once|NA|TRBV10-2
TGCGCCAGCAGTGTTTCAGGGATCACTGAAGCTTTCTTT
CASSVSGITEAFF
>TRBJ1-5|NA|TRBD1|TRBV2
TGTGCCAGCAGTTTGGGACAGACTGAAAGCAATCAGCCCCAGCATTTT
CASSLGQTESNQPQHF
>TRBJ1-2|NA|NA|TRBV2
TGTGCCAGCAGTGTTGGGGGCTACTATGGCTACACCTTC
CASSVGGYYGYTF
>TRBJ2-4|NA|TRBD1|TRBV4-1
TGCGCCAGCAGCCAAGATGTAGGGACAGGAGGGAACATTCAGTACTTC
CASSQDVGTGGNIQYF
>TRBJ2-1|NA|NA|TRBV6-6
TGTGCCAGCAGTTCCCCGCAACAGGGTAACAATGAGCAGTTCTTC
CASSSPQQGNNEQFF
>TRBJ2-1|NA|NA|TRBV7-2
TGTGCCAGCAGCTTGGGGGGGCGAGGCAATGAGCAGTTCTTC
CASSLGGRGNEQFF
>TRBJ2-5|many|TRBD1|TRBV11-2
TGTGCCAGCAGTCCCGGACAGGGGGATTTGGAGACCCAGTACTTC
CASSPGQGDLETQYF
>TRBJ2-2|few|NA|TRBV5-1
TGCGCCAGCAGCTTTGGGCTAGCAACCAACACCGGGGAGCTGTTTTTT
CASSFGLATNTGELFF
>TRBJ2-3|few|NA|TRBV14
TGTGCCAGCAGCCAAGCCGGGAATTTACCCACAGATACGCAGTATTTT
CASSQAGNLPTDTQYF
>TRBJ2-7|once|NA|TRBV21-1
TGTGCCAGCATCCGAGGGGCGGGGGGGATCTACGAGCAGTACTTC
CASIRGAGGIYEQYF
>TRBJ1-6|once|NA|TRBV30
TGTGCCTGGAGCTGGTTTACACCGAATAATTCACCCCTCCACTTT
CAWSWFTPNNSPLHF
>TRBJ1-2|NA|TRBD1|TRBV5-1
TGCGCCAGCAGCACTTGGATGGGACAGGGGTTCCAATCGAACTATGGCTACACCTTC
CASSTWMGQGFQSNYGYTF
>TRBJ2-2|NA|NA|TRBV27
TGTGCCAGCAGTTCCCCGACTAATCTCGCGGGCGGGGAGCTGTTTTTT
CASSSPTNLAGGELFF
>TRBJ2-7|NA|TRBD1|TRBV2
TGTGCCAGCAGGCGGACAGGGAGGACCTACGAGCAGTACTTC
CASRRTGRTYEQYF
>TRBJ1-5|NA|NA|TRBV5-5
TGTGCCAGCAGCTTGGAGCAGGTTAGCAATCAGCCCCAGCATTTT
CASSLEQVSNQPQHF
>TRBJ2-5|NA|NA|TRBV7-9
TGTGCCAGCAGGCTAGCAGGAGGGGAGACCCAGTACTTC
CASRLAGGETQYF
>TRBJ2-5|NA|TRBD1|TRBV19
TGTGCCAGTAGTAGAAGGGGGCAGGGGGAGACCCAGTACTTC
CASSRRGQGETQYF
>TRBJ1-1|NA|NA|TRBV25-1
TGTGCCAGCAGTTGGCGGGGCACTGAAGCTTTCTTT
CASSWRGTEAFF
>TRBJ1-2|NA|NA|TRBV5-5
TGTGCCAGCAGCTTAGAGGGCGGCGGCTACACCTTC
CASSLEGGGYTF
>TRBJ1-1|once|NA|TRBV11-3
TGTGCCAGCAGCTTAGGGGAGACTGAAGCTTTCTTT
CASSLGETEAFF
>TRBJ2-2|NA|NA|TRBV30
TGTGCCTGGGTCGAACAGCCAACTACCGGGGAGCTGTTTTTT
CAWVEQPTTGELFF
>TRBJ1-4|NA|TRBD1|TRBV25-1
TGTGCCAGTGACAGGGGTGCTGAAAAACTGTTTTTT
CASDRGAEKLFF
>TRBJ1-5|NA|NA|TRBV19
TGTGCCAGTAGTCCTCAGATTGGGGGAGGTCAGCCCCAGCATTTT
CASSPQIGGGQPQHF
>TRBJ2-1|NA|NA|TRBV18
TGTGCCAGCTCACGAGACAGTTACAATGAGCAGTTCTTC
CASSRDSYNEQFF
>TRBJ2-1|NA|NA|TRBV2
TGTGCCAACCGGGACAACTACAATGAGCAGTTCTTC
CANRDNYNEQFF
>TRBJ1-5|NA|NA|TRBV6-4
TGTGCCAGCAGTGAGTACCCGGGGAATCAGCCCCAGCATTTT
CASSEYPGNQPQHF
>TRBJ1-2|NA|NA|TRBV29-1
TGCAGCGTTGAATCGACAGGCTATGGCTACACCTTC
CSVESTGYGYTF
>TRBJ1-2|NA|TRBD1|TRBV5-6
TGTGCCAGCGGGCTGGACAGGGGAGGAGGTGGCTACACCTTC
CASGLDRGGGGYTF
>TRBJ2-7|once|NA|TRBV13
TGTGCCAGCAAAAATGGACTAACTGCGGACGAGCAGTACTTC
CASKNGLTADEQYF
>TRBJ1-5|NA|NA|TRBV10-2
TGCGCCAGCAGTTACTTGGACAACGCTAATCAGCCCCAGCATTTT
CASSYLDNANQPQHF
>TRBJ2-5|NA|NA|TRBV20-1
TGCAGTGCGGGGCCCCAAGAGACCCAGTACTTC
CSAGPQETQYF
>TRBJ1-1|NA|NA|TRBV30
TGTGCCTGGATTTTGGTCGGCAGGGCGAACACTGAAGCTTTCTTT
CAWILVGRANTEAFF
>TRBJ1-2|NA|NA|TRBV4-1
TGCGCCAGCAGCCAGGATACGGGGGGCCCCCGCGGCTACACCTTC
CASSQDTGGPRGYTF
>TRBJ2-7|NA|TRBD1|TRBV5-1
TGCGCCAGCAGCCTGGACAGGGACGCCTACGAGCAGTACTTC
CASSLDRDAYEQYF
>TRBJ2-1|NA|TRBD1|TRBV2
TGTGCCAGCAAACAGGGACAGCGAAACAATGAGCAGTTCTTC
CASKQGQRNNEQFF
>TRBJ1-1|NA|NA|TRBV14
TGTGCCAGCAGCCATTTGGATGCGGCCACTGAAGCTTTCTTT
CASSHLDAATEAFF
>TRBJ2-7|NA|NA|TRBV7-9
TGTGCCAGCAGCCCCGGGACACTGGACGAGCAGTACTTC
CASSPGTLDEQYF
>TRBJ1-5|once|TRBD1|TRBV6-6
TGTGCCAGCAGCCGCAACCCCGGGACAGGTCCTCAGCCCCAGCATTTT
CASSRNPGTGPQPQHF
>TRBJ2-2|NA|TRBD1|TRBV7-9
TGTGCCAGCAGCGATAGGCCGGGACAGCCTAGGACCGGGGAGCTGTTTTTT
CASSDRPGQPRTGELFF
>TRBJ2-7|NA|NA|TRBV30
TGTGCCGGGAGAAGGAAGGGGCCGGACGAGCAGTACTTC
CAGRRKGPDEQYF
>TRBJ2-7|NA|NA|TRBV2
TGTGCCAGCAGGGATATGGGCACTCGGATCCACGAGCAGTACTTC
CASRDMGTRIHEQYF
>TRBJ2-7|NA|NA|TRBV29-1
TGCAGCGTCAGTCCAGCGGGCTCCTACGAGCAGTACTTC
CSVSPAGSYEQYF
>TRBJ1-1|NA|TRBD1|TRBV5-1
TGCGCCAGCAGCCGGCCGGGACAGATGAACACTGAAGCTTTCTTT
CASSRPGQMNTEAFF
>TRBJ2-7|NA|NA|TRBV6-5
TGTGCCAGCAAAAACCCCGGGGTCGGCTCCTACGAGCAGTACTTC
CASKNPGVGSYEQYF
>TRBJ1-4|NA|NA|TRBV4-2
TGTGCCAGCAGCCAAGTTATTGCAACTAATGAAAAACTGTTTTTT
CASSQVIATNEKLFF
>TRBJ1-2|NA|NA|TRBV7-8
TGTGCCAGCAGCTTAGCGGGGCAGGGTGGGTTTTACTATGGCTACACCTTC
CASSLAGQGGFYYGYTF
>TRBJ2-7|NA|NA|TRBV18
TGTGCCAGCTCACCGCCGCAGGGGATGAGCTACGAGCAGTACTTC
CASSPPQGMSYEQYF
>TRBJ2-3|NA|NA|TRBV5-1
TGCGCCAGCAGCCTACGTTATTCAGCGGAAGATACGCAGTATTTT
CASSLRYSAEDTQYF
>TRBJ1-2|NA|TRBD1|TRBV4-2
TGTGCCAGCAGCCAAGATGCCCCGACCGGGACAGGGGGCGCGAGGAGAAACTATGGCTACACCTTC
CASSQDAPTGTGGARRNYGYTF
>TRBJ1-2|NA|TRBD1|TRBV6-5
TGTGCCAGCAGTCGGGACAGCCTTAACTATGGCTACACCTTC
CASSRDSLNYGYTF
>TRBJ2-3|NA|TRBD2|TRBV7-8
TGTGCCAGCAGCTTAGTACGGCTAGCGGGCACAGATACGCAGTATTTT
CASSLVRLAGTDTQYF
>TRBJ2-7|NA|TRBD2|TRBV30
TGTGCCTGGAGCGGTCTAGCGGGAGGCTACCCTTACGAGCAGTACTTC
CAWSGLAGGYPYEQYF
>TRBJ2-1|NA|NA|TRBV5-1
TGCGCCAGCACATCTGGCGGGACCTACAATGAGCAGTTCTTC
CASTSGGTYNEQFF